These 4 T cell receptor beta chains came from one sample sequenced in a study of identical twins. Using its own MiXCR run on the 5' RACE reads, TCRdb lists one record per CDR3 protein. Among about 700,000 distinct CDR3 sequences listed, around 6% were seen once. Sequenced material: naive T cells sorted from blood. The source is a man between 18 and 29 years old in good health.

This chain uses TRBV28 with TRBJ2-7, with 8 positions matching TRBD1. Trimming took 7 bases from V and 4 from J; bases not matched to a gene: 9. The CDR3 length is 14 residues. From germline, CDR1 is MDHEN and CDR2 SYDVKM. The CDR3 DNA is TGTGCCAGCACCAGGACAGGGTCTTTGTACGAGCAGTACTTC. This codes for CASTRTGSLYEQYF.

The genes are TRBV11-1 and TRBJ2-5; 12 bases match TRBD2. This CDR3 region has 18 residues. Germline V CDR1 and CDR2: SGHAT, FQDESV (reference sequence). Germline trimming cut 7 bases from V and 5 bases from J; bases unmatched to any gene: 17. Written as DNA, the CDR3 is TGTGCCAGCATCCTAGCGGGAGGGCCGAACATCGTTGGCGAGACCCAGTACTTC. It encodes CASILAGGPNIVGETQYF. Full variable domain (outside the CDR3, taken from reference TRBV11-1 and TRBJ2-5): EAEVAQSPRYKITEKSQAVAFWCDPISGHATLYWYRQILGQGPELLVQFQDESVVDDSQLPKDRFSAERLKGVDSTLKIQPAELGDSAMYLCASILAGGPNIVGETQYFGPGTRLLVL.

The sample holds a few counts of this clonotype. The chain combines TRBV5-1 with TRBJ1-2; D is unresolved. Germline V CDR1 and CDR2: SGHRS, YFSETQ. Trimming stripped 2 bases from V and 8 bases from J, with 13 bases between. The CDR3 covers 13 residues. The chain's CDR3 is CASSFRRASGYTF. CDR3 nucleotide sequence: TGCGCCAGCAGCTTTCGGCGGGCTAGCGGCTACACCTTC.

This clonotype was observed at least ten times. V usage is TRBV10-1 and J usage is TRBJ2-1, with 12 bases matching TRBD1. V lost 3 bases, J lost 6 bases, and 12 bases stayed unmatched. CDR1 and CDR2 (germline): WNHNN, SYGVQD (reference sequence). The CDR3 spans 18 residues. CDR3 coding DNA: TGCGCCAGCAGTGATACCGCGGGACAGGGGGCAAGGATCAATGAGCAGTTCTTC. This translates into CASSDTAGQGARINEQFF.